A selection of T cell receptor beta chains follows, all from one sample in a study of T cell changes during pregnancy in multiple sclerosis. Clones were sequenced by immunoSEQ multiplex PCR, and TCRdb holds only the in-frame ones, with some missing. This table has just over 80,000 clones, 90% to 95% appearing once. The input for sequencing was peripheral blood, taken in the second trimester of pregnancy. The receptors derive from a female donor with multiple sclerosis, enrolled in a pregnancy study. The CDR3 runs from the conserved cysteine through the conserved F or W. The order of the fields is D gene, J gene, clone size, V gene, CDR3 DNA, CDR3 protein. D genes are given only for firm matches. Size tells how often a clone was seen (once, few, many) or the class of an expanded clone, and some rows leave it out.

d_gene: TRBD1; j_gene: TRBJ1-2; abundance: .; v_gene: TRBV18; CDR3nt: TGTGCCAGCTCACCTGGGACAGGGGTCGATGATGGCTACACCTTC; CDR3aa: CASSPGTGVDDGYTF
d_gene: .; j_gene: TRBJ1-5; abundance: .; v_gene: TRBV7-2; CDR3nt: TGTGCCAGCAGCTTAGTGGCGGGTCAGCCCCAGCATTTT; CDR3aa: CASSLVAGQPQHF
d_gene: .; j_gene: TRBJ1-5; abundance: .; v_gene: TRBV5-8; CDR3nt: TGTGCCAGCAGCTTGGCCAAATCGGGAGATAGCAATCAGCCCCAGCATTTT; CDR3aa: CASSLAKSGDSNQPQHF
d_gene: .; j_gene: TRBJ1-1; abundance: .; v_gene: TRBV5-5; CDR3nt: TGTGCCAGCAGCTTCTTAAACAGGCCCGAAGCTTTCTTT; CDR3aa: CASSFLNRPEAFF
d_gene: .; j_gene: TRBJ2-7; abundance: .; v_gene: TRBV4-1; CDR3nt: TGCGCCAGCAGCCAAACCGTACTGGGGAGTAGCGAGCAGTACTTC; CDR3aa: CASSQTVLGSSEQYF
d_gene: TRBD2; j_gene: TRBJ2-3; abundance: .; v_gene: TRBV5-1; CDR3nt: TGCGCCAGCAGCCTAGGGGGACTAGCGGACAAATCAGATACGCAGTATTTT; CDR3aa: CASSLGGLADKSDTQYF
d_gene: .; j_gene: TRBJ2-1; abundance: .; v_gene: TRBV2; CDR3nt: TGTGCCAGCAGTGCGTCGGCGGTTAGCTCCTACAATGAGCAGTTCTTC; CDR3aa: CASSASAVSSYNEQFF
d_gene: .; j_gene: TRBJ1-1; abundance: many; v_gene: TRBV10-2; CDR3nt: TGCGCCAGCAGTGCATTTACAGGGTTAGGGTCTGAAGCTTTCTTT; CDR3aa: CASSAFTGLGSEAFF
d_gene: TRBD1; j_gene: TRBJ1-5; abundance: .; v_gene: TRBV13; CDR3nt: TGTGCCAGCAGCGATCCGGACAGGGGGCGCGGACAGTGGCTTAGCAATCAGCCCCAGCATTTT; CDR3aa: CASSDPDRGRGQWLSNQPQHF
d_gene: .; j_gene: TRBJ1-5; abundance: .; v_gene: TRBV7-9; CDR3nt: TGTGCCAGCAGCTCCTCAGGGAACAATCAGCCCCAGCATTTT; CDR3aa: CASSSSGNNQPQHF
d_gene: TRBD1; j_gene: TRBJ1-1; abundance: once; v_gene: TRBV6-5; CDR3nt: TGTGCCAGCAGTTACGGACAGGGGAACACTGAAGCTTTCTTT; CDR3aa: CASSYGQGNTEAFF
d_gene: TRBD1; j_gene: TRBJ1-1; abundance: .; v_gene: TRBV19; CDR3nt: TGTGCCAGTAGTCGAATTCCGGGACAGCTCAACACTGAAGCTTTCTTT; CDR3aa: CASSRIPGQLNTEAFF
d_gene: TRBD2; j_gene: TRBJ2-7; abundance: once; v_gene: TRBV30; CDR3nt: TGTGCCTGGAGTGTAATGAGTAGCGGGGAATACGAGCAGTACTTC; CDR3aa: CAWSVMSSGEYEQYF
d_gene: TRBD1; j_gene: TRBJ1-2; abundance: .; v_gene: TRBV19; CDR3nt: TGTGCCAGTAGCACCCGTACAGGGGGGAACTATGGCTACACCTTC; CDR3aa: CASSTRTGGNYGYTF
d_gene: TRBD2; j_gene: TRBJ2-1; abundance: .; v_gene: TRBV12-5; CDR3nt: TGTGCTAGTGGTTTGGTATTGGGAAGAACGAGCGGGAGAAATGAGCAGTTCTTC; CDR3aa: CASGLVLGRTSGRNEQFF
d_gene: .; j_gene: TRBJ2-1; abundance: .; v_gene: TRBV14; CDR3nt: TGTGCCAGCAGCCTACTGACAGTAGCCTACAATGAGCAGTTCTTC; CDR3aa: CASSLLTVAYNEQFF
d_gene: TRBD2; j_gene: TRBJ2-7; abundance: once; v_gene: TRBV5-5; CDR3nt: TGTGCCAGCAGCTTGGCGGCGGCGGGAGCGTCACCCGAGCAGTACTTC; CDR3aa: CASSLAAAGASPEQYF
d_gene: .; j_gene: TRBJ2-7; abundance: .; v_gene: TRBV7-2; CDR3nt: TGTGCCAGCAGCCTCACAACGACCTACGAGCAGTACTTC; CDR3aa: CASSLTTTYEQYF
d_gene: TRBD2; j_gene: TRBJ2-1; abundance: .; v_gene: TRBV9; CDR3nt: TGTGCCAGCAGCGTAGTAGCGGGAGGGCCCAATGAGCAGTTCTTC; CDR3aa: CASSVVAGGPNEQFF
d_gene: .; j_gene: TRBJ1-3; abundance: .; v_gene: TRBV4-2; CDR3nt: TGTGCCAGCAGCCAAGAGGAGGGTGCGAGGGCTGGAAACACCATATATTTT; CDR3aa: CASSQEEGARAGNTIYF
d_gene: .; j_gene: TRBJ2-2; abundance: .; v_gene: TRBV2; CDR3nt: TGTGCCAACGGAGGCGCCGGGGAGCTGTTTTTT; CDR3aa: CANGGAGELFF
d_gene: TRBD2; j_gene: TRBJ2-3; abundance: .; v_gene: TRBV2; CDR3nt: TGTGCCAGCAAAGCGGGAGTAAGCACAGATACGCAGTATTTT; CDR3aa: CASKAGVSTDTQYF
d_gene: .; j_gene: TRBJ2-7; abundance: .; v_gene: TRBV14; CDR3nt: TGTGCCAGCAGCAAAACAGGCTACGAGCAGTACTTC; CDR3aa: CASSKTGYEQYF
d_gene: TRBD1; j_gene: TRBJ2-7; abundance: .; v_gene: TRBV6-1; CDR3nt: TGTGCCAGCAGTGAAGCGCCGCTTCGACAGGGGGCGGACGAGCAGTACTTC; CDR3aa: CASSEAPLRQGADEQYF
d_gene: TRBD1; j_gene: TRBJ2-7; abundance: .; v_gene: TRBV10-3; CDR3nt: TGTGCCATCAGTGAGTTAGGGACAGGGAACTACGAGCAGTACTTC; CDR3aa: CAISELGTGNYEQYF
d_gene: .; j_gene: TRBJ2-5; abundance: .; v_gene: TRBV7-5; CDR3nt: TGTGTCAGAAGCTTCCGGGACAGACAAGAGACCCAGTACTTC; CDR3aa: CVRSFRDRQETQYF
d_gene: TRBD2; j_gene: TRBJ2-7; abundance: few; v_gene: TRBV5-6; CDR3nt: TGTGCCAGCAGCTTGGGGGGGACTATTTCCTACGAGCAGTACTTC; CDR3aa: CASSLGGTISYEQYF
d_gene: .; j_gene: TRBJ2-2; abundance: .; v_gene: TRBV6-5; CDR3nt: TGTGCCAGCAGTCCTACGGGACTGGGCCGGGAGCTGTTTTTT; CDR3aa: CASSPTGLGRELFF
d_gene: .; j_gene: TRBJ2-6; abundance: .; v_gene: TRBV27; CDR3nt: TGTGCCAGCAGTTTAAGAGTCTCTGGGGCCAACGTCCTGACTTTC; CDR3aa: CASSLRVSGANVLTF
d_gene: TRBD1; j_gene: TRBJ2-7; abundance: .; v_gene: TRBV2; CDR3nt: TGTGCCAGCAGTGAAGGTCCAGGGGGCAGATCGGGCTACGAGCAGTACTTC; CDR3aa: CASSEGPGGRSGYEQYF
d_gene: .; j_gene: TRBJ1-2; abundance: .; v_gene: TRBV25-1; CDR3nt: TGTGCCAGCAGTGCTGGGCAGAATGGCTACACCTTC; CDR3aa: CASSAGQNGYTF
d_gene: .; j_gene: TRBJ2-7; abundance: .; v_gene: TRBV6-5; CDR3nt: TGTGCCAGCAGTTACTCCGACAAGTACGAGCAGTACTTC; CDR3aa: CASSYSDKYEQYF
d_gene: TRBD2; j_gene: TRBJ2-5; abundance: .; v_gene: TRBV5-8; CDR3nt: TGTGCCAGCAGCCCCGGACTAGCGGGAGGTTTGGAGACCCAGTACTTC; CDR3aa: CASSPGLAGGLETQYF
d_gene: TRBD1; j_gene: TRBJ1-5; abundance: once; v_gene: TRBV29-1; CDR3nt: TGCAGCGTTCTTTTGGGGAGTTGGACAGGGGATCAGCCCCAGCATTTT; CDR3aa: CSVLLGSWTGDQPQHF
d_gene: TRBD1; j_gene: TRBJ1-5; abundance: .; v_gene: TRBV18; CDR3nt: TGTGCCAGCTCACCACAAGAGACAGGGGGCCCGGGCCAGCCCCAGCATTTT; CDR3aa: CASSPQETGGPGQPQHF
d_gene: TRBD1; j_gene: TRBJ1-1; abundance: .; v_gene: TRBV23-1; CDR3nt: TGCGCCAGCGGCCTCAGGACAGGGTCGACTGAAGCTTTCTTT; CDR3aa: CASGLRTGSTEAFF
d_gene: TRBD2; j_gene: TRBJ2-1; abundance: .; v_gene: TRBV2; CDR3nt: TGTGCCAGCAGTGGGGCTAGCGGAGACCACAATGAGCAGTTCTTC; CDR3aa: CASSGASGDHNEQFF
d_gene: TRBD1; j_gene: TRBJ1-1; abundance: .; v_gene: TRBV5-1; CDR3nt: TGCGCCAGCAGCTTGAGAGGGGGCGAAACGAACACTGAAGCTTTCTTT; CDR3aa: CASSLRGGETNTEAFF
d_gene: .; j_gene: TRBJ1-5; abundance: .; v_gene: TRBV10-3; CDR3nt: TGTGCCATCAGTGAGTCCCCCCTTGAGGGCCATCGAGGCAATCAGCCCCAGCATTTT; CDR3aa: CAISESPLEGHRGNQPQHF
d_gene: .; j_gene: TRBJ2-3; abundance: .; v_gene: TRBV19; CDR3nt: TGTGCCAGTAGTGTTGGACTCGCAGATACGCAGTATTTT; CDR3aa: CASSVGLADTQYF
d_gene: TRBD1; j_gene: TRBJ1-2; abundance: .; v_gene: TRBV2; CDR3nt: TGTGCCAGCAGCGGGACAGGAAGGGAAGGTGGCTACACCTTC; CDR3aa: CASSGTGREGGYTF
d_gene: .; j_gene: TRBJ1-5; abundance: .; v_gene: TRBV6-1; CDR3nt: TGTGCCAGCAGTGAAGCCCGAGGTCAGCCCCAGCATTTT; CDR3aa: CASSEARGQPQHF
d_gene: .; j_gene: TRBJ1-1; abundance: .; v_gene: TRBV6-1; CDR3nt: TGTGCCAGCATTCCTCCAGGGCGTACTGAAGCTTTCTTT; CDR3aa: CASIPPGRTEAFF
d_gene: TRBD1; j_gene: TRBJ2-7; abundance: .; v_gene: TRBV5-6; CDR3nt: TGTGCCAGCAGCTTCCGGGACAGGGGCCACGAGCAGTACTTC; CDR3aa: CASSFRDRGHEQYF
d_gene: TRBD1; j_gene: TRBJ1-1; abundance: once; v_gene: TRBV19; CDR3nt: TGTGCCAGTAGTCTTGGGACAGTTGAAGCTTTCTTT; CDR3aa: CASSLGTVEAFF
d_gene: .; j_gene: TRBJ1-4; abundance: .; v_gene: TRBV18; CDR3nt: TGTGCCAGCTCACCAAACAGTAAAAATGAAAAACTGTTTTTT; CDR3aa: CASSPNSKNEKLFF
d_gene: .; j_gene: TRBJ2-1; abundance: .; v_gene: TRBV5-1; CDR3nt: TGCGCCAGCACCCGAGGGAGCTCCTACAATGAGCAGTTCTTC; CDR3aa: CASTRGSSYNEQFF
d_gene: TRBD2; j_gene: TRBJ2-1; abundance: few; v_gene: TRBV29-1; CDR3nt: TGCAGCGTTGGGGCACTCGGCGGGAGCCTCAATGAGCAGTTCTTC; CDR3aa: CSVGALGGSLNEQFF
d_gene: .; j_gene: TRBJ2-2; abundance: .; v_gene: TRBV7-2; CDR3nt: TGTGCCAGCAGCTTTATGGGCAACACCGGGGAGCTGTTTTTT; CDR3aa: CASSFMGNTGELFF
d_gene: .; j_gene: TRBJ2-7; abundance: .; v_gene: TRBV5-1; CDR3nt: TGCGCCAGCAGCCCAGGGGCAGAGCAGTACTTC; CDR3aa: CASSPGAEQYF